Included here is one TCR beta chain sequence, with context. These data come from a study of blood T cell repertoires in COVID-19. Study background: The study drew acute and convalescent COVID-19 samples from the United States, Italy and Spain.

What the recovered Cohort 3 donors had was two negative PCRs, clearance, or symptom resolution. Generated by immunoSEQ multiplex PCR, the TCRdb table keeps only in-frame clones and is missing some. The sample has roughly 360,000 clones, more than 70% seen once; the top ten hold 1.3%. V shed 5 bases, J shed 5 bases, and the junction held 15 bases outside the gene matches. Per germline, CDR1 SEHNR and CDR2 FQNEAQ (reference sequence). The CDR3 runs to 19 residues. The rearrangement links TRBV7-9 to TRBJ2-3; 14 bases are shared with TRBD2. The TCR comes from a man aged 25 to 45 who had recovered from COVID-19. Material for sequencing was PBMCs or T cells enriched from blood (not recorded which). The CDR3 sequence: CASSPGGLAGGGFVDTQYF. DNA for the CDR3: TGTGCCAGCAGCCCCGGCGGACTAGCGGGGGGAGGTTTTGTAGATACGCAGTATTTT.